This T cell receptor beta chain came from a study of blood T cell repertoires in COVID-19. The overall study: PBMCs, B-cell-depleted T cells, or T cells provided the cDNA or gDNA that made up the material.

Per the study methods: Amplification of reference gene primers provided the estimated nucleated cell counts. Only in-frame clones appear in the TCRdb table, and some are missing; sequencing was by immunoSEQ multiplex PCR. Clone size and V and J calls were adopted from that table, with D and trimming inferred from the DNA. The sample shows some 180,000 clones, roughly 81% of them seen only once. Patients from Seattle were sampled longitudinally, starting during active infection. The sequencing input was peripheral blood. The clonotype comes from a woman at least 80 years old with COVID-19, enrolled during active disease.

The CDR3 region is CASSSNPTSGGVSDTQYF. Written as DNA, the CDR3 is TGCGCCAGCAGCTCGAATCCGACTAGCGGGGGGGTTTCAGATACGCAGTATTTT. The rearrangement uses TRBV5-1 and TRBJ2-3, with 14 bases matching TRBD2. Germline V lookup: CDR1 SGHRS, CDR2 YFSETQ. V shed 3 bases and J 4 bases; nucleotides not matched to a gene: 10. This CDR3 has 18 residues.